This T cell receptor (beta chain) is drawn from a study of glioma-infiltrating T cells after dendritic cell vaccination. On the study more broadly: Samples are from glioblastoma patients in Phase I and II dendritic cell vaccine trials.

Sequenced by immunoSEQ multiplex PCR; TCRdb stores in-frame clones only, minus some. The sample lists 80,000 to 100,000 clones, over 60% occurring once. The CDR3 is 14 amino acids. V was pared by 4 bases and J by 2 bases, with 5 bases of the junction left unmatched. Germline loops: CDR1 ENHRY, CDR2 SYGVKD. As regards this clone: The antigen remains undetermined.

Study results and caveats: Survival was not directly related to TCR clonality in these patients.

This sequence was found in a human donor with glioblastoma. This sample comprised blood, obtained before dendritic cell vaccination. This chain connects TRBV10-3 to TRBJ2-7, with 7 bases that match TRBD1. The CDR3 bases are TGTGCCATCAGTGGAGGGGACAGCACCTACGAGCAGTACTTC. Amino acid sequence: CAISGGDSTYEQYF.